This record concerns one T cell receptor beta chain sequence. What it binds is unknown. Germline loops: CDR1 SGHVS, CDR2 FQNEAQ. The CDR3 totals 20 residues. Trimming at V came to 3 bases and at J to 2 bases, leaving 15 bases not matched to a gene. These data belong to a study of post-analysis software for immune sequencing data. Study-level results: Controls' normalized Chao1 diversity significantly exceeded that of multiple sclerosis patients. TRBV5-6, TRBV5-1 and TRBV20-1 belonged to a set of about 5 TRBV segments that were more frequent in patients than controls.

cDNA libraries for TCR beta contained unique molecular identifiers. cDNA molecules numbering roughly 0.5 million came from roughly 1 to 10 million T cells. A single record per CDR3 protein comes from TCRdb applying MiXCR to the PCR reads. Among about 680,000 distinct CDR3 sequences listed, over 45% were seen once. The source of this sequence is a girl aged 2-9 years with multiple sclerosis. The rearrangement links TRBV7-8 to TRBJ2-5; 13 nucleotides match TRBD2. Sequencing was done on a sample of blood. CDR3 DNA: TGTGCCAGCAGCTTGGGGAGACTAGCGGGAGGACCCCAACTTCAAGAGACCCAGTACTTC. Translation gives CASSLGRLAGGPQLQETQYF.